These 25 T cell receptor beta chains came from one sample sequenced in a study of tumor-infiltrating lymphocytes in glioblastoma multiforme (dated by TCRdb to the late 2010s). Sequencing took place on an Illumina HiSeq 2500. TCRB libraries were constructed from RNA through three rounds of nested multiplex PCR following a modified ARM-PCR protocol with multiple V-beta primers and a C-beta primer. TCRdb passed the public sequencing reads through fastp at Q25 and MiXCR, retaining productive beta sequences. Each CDR3 protein gets just one entry, which takes the most common genes and DNA from the rows behind it. The table for this sample lists around 8,600 distinct CDR3 sequences; 74% of them were counted only once. The ten biggest clones cover about 75% of the sample. The sample consisted of brain tumor tissue. Receptors originate from a male donor with glioblastoma.

On this clonotype: Compared with germline, one end of the junction differs, possibly owing to a read error. The V call is TRBV20-1, the J call TRBJ2-1, with D tentatively TRBD2 (5 bases). The CDR3 is 14 amino acids. Germline assignment: CDR1 DFQATT and CDR2 SNEGSKA (reference sequence). As DNA, the CDR3 is TGCAGTGCTAGAGACTCCCGGGAATACAATGAGCAATTCTTC. Encoded protein: CSARDSREYNEQFF.

Notes on this clonotype: The junction departs from germline at one end; a sequencing error may be responsible. The CDR3, as DNA: TGTGCCAACAGCTTAGTTAGGGGAAATGAGCACTTCTTC. Protein sequence: CANSLVRGNEHFF. The rearrangement joins TRBV11-2 to TRBJ2-1; D might be TRBD1 (5 bases). Per the germline V gene, CDR1 is SGHAT and CDR2 is FQNNGV. The CDR3 is made up of 13 amino acids.

The CDR3 is CASSLSDRNNEQFF. The DNA for the CDR3 is TGTGCCAGCAGCTTATCGGACAGAAACAATGAGCAGTTCTTC. The chain employs TRBV11-2 and TRBJ2-1; weak D call: TRBD1 (6 bases). This CDR3 comprises 14 residues. Germline loops: CDR1 SGHAT, CDR2 FQNNGV. Between the trimmed V and J ends, which lost 2 bases and 5 bases, there was a span of 10 bases.

The chain is built from TRBV20-1 and TRBJ1-2, with a weak D call TRBD1 (6 bases). This CDR3 region has 16 residues. Germline values: CDR1 DFQATT, CDR2 SNEGSKA (reference sequence). Trimming took off 1 base at V and 3 bases at J, with 18 bases between the two ends. The CDR3 loop is CSARAQGKNRDYGYTF. CDR3 sequence (DNA): TGCAGTGCTAGAGCCCAAGGGAAAAACAGGGACTATGGCTACACCTTC.

This clonotype was detected only a few times. V gene TRBV5-4 combines with J gene TRBJ1-3, with 7 nucleotides matching TRBD1. The CDR3 is made up of 14 amino acids. Germline V lookup: CDR1 SGHNT, CDR2 YYREEE (reference sequence). Trimming cost V 4 bases and J 4 bases; bases outside gene matches: 5. The CDR3 DNA sequence: TGTGCCAGCAGCCTAAAGGGACAGGGAAACACCATATATTTT. Its translation is CASSLKGQGNTIYF.

The V gene is TRBV4-2, the J gene TRBJ2-1; D uncertain. V dropped 1 base and J dropped 5 bases, with 15 bases sitting between them. The CDR3 is 16 amino acids. The germline V gene encodes CDR1 LGHNA and CDR2 YNFKEQ. This CDR3 reads CASSQGSNALHNEQFF. In nucleotides, the CDR3 is TGTGCCAGCAGCCAAGGGTCAAACGCCCTACACAATGAGCAGTTCTTC.

The gene calls are TRBV4-1 and TRBJ2-7, with 8 bases matching TRBD1. From germline, CDR1 is MGHRA and CDR2 YSYEKL. The junction had 8 bases not matched to a gene; V was cut back by 2 bases and J by 2 bases. This CDR3 has 16 amino acids. The CDR3 protein is CASSQPAGTGTYEQYF. The CDR3 DNA is TGCGCCAGCAGCCAACCTGCCGGGACAGGTACCTACGAGCAGTACTTC.

J is TRBJ2-7 and V is TRBV12-3 or TRBV12-4; weak D call: TRBD2 (6 bases). V dropped 5 bases and J dropped 5 bases, with 13 bases sitting between them. This CDR3 contains 13 residues. CDR3 coding DNA: TGTGCCAGCAGTCGACTAGAAGGAAACGAGCAGTACTTC. Protein sequence: CASSRLEGNEQYF.

In regard to this clonotype: No conserved phenylalanine or tryptophan is present at the end of the CDR3, so a read error is the likely explanation. The limits of the CDR3 on the DNA are not certain, so only TCRdb's listed CDR3 is given. The rearrangement links TRBV29-1 to TRBJ2-1; TRBD1, as called in the table, went unchecked against the DNA. Per germline, CDR1 SQVTM and CDR2 ANQGSEA. The CDR3 region is 15 residues in length, termini included. The CDR3 sequence is CSSLRLGDSYNEQFL.

The V call is TRBV11-2, the J call TRBJ2-1, with 9 nucleotides matching TRBD2. The CDR3 spans 14 residues. Germline CDR1 and CDR2: SGHAT and FQNNGV. Trimming took 0 bases from V and 9 from J; bases not matched to a gene: 3. This chain's CDR3 is CASSLDSGSAEQFF. CDR3 in DNA: TGTGCCAGCAGCTTAGATAGCGGGAGTGCTGAGCAGTTCTTC.

The chain is built from TRBV20-1 and TRBJ2-7; TRBD1 aligns across 9 bases. This CDR3 has 17 residues. V lost 5 bases and J lost 5; bases outside the gene matches: 19. Germline assignment: CDR1 DFQATT and CDR2 SNEGSKA (reference sequence). Written as DNA, the CDR3 is TGCAGTGCTTCCTCCGGGACAGGGCGTCTCATGGGGAACGAGCAGTACTTC. Translated, it gives CSASSGTGRLMGNEQYF.

As to this clonotype: A read error is possible here, since a much larger clone lies one base away. V gene TRBV29-1 combines with J gene TRBJ2-5, with D tentatively TRBD1 (6 bases). CDR3 length: 15 amino acids. CDR1 and CDR2 from the germline V gene are SQVTM and ANQGSEA. This chain's CDR3 is CGVQKDSIIQETQYF. DNA for the CDR3: TGCGGCGTTCAAAAGGACAGCATAATCCAAGAGACCCAGTACTTC.

For this clonotype: Just one base apart from a much larger clone, this may be a read error. The V and J genes are TRBV6-5 and TRBJ2-3; tentatively, D is TRBD2 (6 bases). Per germline, CDR1 MNHEY and CDR2 SVGAGI. The CDR3 length is 16 residues. CDR3 coding DNA: TGTGTCAGCAGTCCCCTAGTTAGCGGAAGTACAGATACGCAGTATTTT. Amino acids: CVSSPLVSGSTDTQYF.

This clonotype was found once. The chain links TRBV20-1 to TRBJ2-1, with 7 bases that match TRBD2. Germline-derived CDR1 and CDR2 are DFQATT and SNEGSKA (reference sequence). The CDR3 is 12 residues long. After removal of 3 bases from V and 13 bases from J, the junction contained 9 bases not matched to a gene. The CDR3 loop is CSASLAAGLQFF. In nucleotides, the CDR3 is TGCAGTGCTAGTTTAGCCGCGGGACTACAGTTCTTC.

V and J are TRBV11-2 and TRBJ1-2; D remains ambiguous. CDR1 and CDR2 (germline): SGHAT, FQNNGV. V was clipped by 4 bases and J by 4 bases, with 7 bases between them. The CDR3 has 12 residues. This CDR3 is CASSSGGYGYTF. As DNA, the CDR3 is TGTGCCAGCAGCTCAGGTGGCTATGGCTACACCTTC.

CDR3 DNA: TGTGCCAGCAGCCGGACTAGCGGGCTAAGGGAGACCCAGTACTTC. Amino acids: CASSRTSGLRETQYF. The chain links TRBV6-1 to TRBJ2-5, with 11 bases that match TRBD2. CDR3 length: 15 residues. The V gene's germline CDR1 is MNHNS and CDR2 SASEGT. The V segment lost 6 bases and the J segment 5 bases; nucleotides outside the gene matches: 8.

As regards this clonotype: The germline gene is not matched at one end of the junction; a read error may be the cause. J is TRBJ1-2 and V is TRBV10-3; D perhaps matches TRBD1 (5 bases). CDR3 length equals 16 residues. Germline CDR1 is ENHRY and CDR2 is SYGVKD. The CDR3: CAIRRDGCGQNYGYTF. CDR3 DNA sequence: TGCGCCATCAGAAGGGACGGGTGCGGGCAGAACTATGGCTACACCTTC.

This rearrangement joins TRBV6-5 to TRBJ2-3, with TRBD2 matching 12 bases. Trimming took 11 bases from V and 3 from J; bases not matched to a gene: 6. CDR3 length: 14 amino acids. Germline V CDR1 and CDR2: MNHEY, SVGAGI. The CDR3 protein is CAASGRVGTDTQYF. DNA for the CDR3: TGTGCCGCTAGCGGGAGGGTCGGGACAGATACGCAGTATTTT.

In this sample, this clonotype turned up a few times. V and J are TRBV6-5 and TRBJ2-4, with TRBD2 as a possible D gene (7 bases). The ends were cut back, 6 bases at V and 5 bases at J, with 20 bases in the middle. Germline V gene data show CDR1 as MNHEY and CDR2 as SVGAGI. CDR3 length equals 16 residues. The CDR3 coding sequence is TGTGCCAGCAGACCAGGGGAGGGCTGGGCGCAAAACATTCAGTACTTC. Protein: CASRPGEGWAQNIQYF.

To note about this clonotype: Germline and junction disagree at one end, which may indicate a read error. The chain uses TRBV20-1 and TRBJ2-3; 15 positions agree with TRBD2. Germline CDR1 and CDR2: DFQATT and SNEGSKA (reference sequence). The CDR3 covers 20 residues. This CDR3 is CCASRPGLAGGPSSIDAQYF. In DNA, the CDR3 is TGCTGTGCTAGTCGCCCCGGACTAGCGGGAGGGCCGAGTAGCATAGATGCGCAGTATTTT.

V gene TRBV5-4 combines with J gene TRBJ1-6, with D perhaps TRBD1 (5 bases). Germline CDR1 is SGHNT and CDR2 is YYREEE (reference sequence). The CDR3 sequence is 16 residues long. The germline V and J ends were trimmed by 4 bases and 1 base, with 12 bases remaining between them. This chain's CDR3 is CASSESGRSYNSPLHF. The CDR3 nucleotides read TGTGCCAGCAGCGAGTCAGGGAGGTCCTATAATTCACCCCTCCACTTT.

The genes are TRBV11-1 and TRBJ2-7, with 8 bases matching TRBD2. Per germline, CDR1 SGHAT and CDR2 FQDESV (reference sequence). The CDR3 loop spans 15 amino acids. J was trimmed by 2 bases and V by 5 bases; bases with no gene match: 8. The CDR3 region is CASSPSTGGPYEQYF. The CDR3 DNA is TGTGCCAGCAGCCCGAGCACGGGAGGGCCCTACGAGCAGTACTTC.

About this clonotype itself: Since the CDR3 does not end with the conserved phenylalanine or tryptophan, this likely comes from a read error. CDR3 in amino acids: CARSWGGHYNEQFI. CDR3 in DNA: TGTGCCCGGAGTTGGGGGGGGCACTACAATGAGCAGTTCATC. The rearrangement uses TRBV30 and TRBJ2-1; D possibly corresponds to TRBD2 (7 bases). The CDR3 consists of 14 residues. Germline loops: CDR1 GTSNPN, CDR2 SVGIG (reference sequence).

This clonotype came up many times. J is TRBJ2-1 and V is TRBV11-2, with a tentative D call TRBD1 (6 bases). The germline V gene has CDR1 SGHAT and CDR2 FQNNGV. Between the trimmed V and J ends, which lost 8 bases and 7 bases, there was a span of 12 bases. The CDR3 contains 12 residues. CDR3 sequence reads: CASLDRGNEQFF. CDR3 DNA sequence: TGTGCCAGCTTAGATAGGGGGAATGAGCAGTTCTTC.

This clonotype was recorded only once. This is likely a read error, given that the CDR3 carries no conserved phenylalanine or tryptophan at its end. The chain employs TRBV6-5 and TRBJ2-1; no firm D call. The length of the CDR3 is 12 residues. Germline V gene lookup returns CDR1 MNHEY and CDR2 SVGAGI. The DNA of the CDR3 is TGCGCCAGCAGCCACCCAAGGAATGAGCAGTTCCTC. It yields the protein CASSHPRNEQFL.